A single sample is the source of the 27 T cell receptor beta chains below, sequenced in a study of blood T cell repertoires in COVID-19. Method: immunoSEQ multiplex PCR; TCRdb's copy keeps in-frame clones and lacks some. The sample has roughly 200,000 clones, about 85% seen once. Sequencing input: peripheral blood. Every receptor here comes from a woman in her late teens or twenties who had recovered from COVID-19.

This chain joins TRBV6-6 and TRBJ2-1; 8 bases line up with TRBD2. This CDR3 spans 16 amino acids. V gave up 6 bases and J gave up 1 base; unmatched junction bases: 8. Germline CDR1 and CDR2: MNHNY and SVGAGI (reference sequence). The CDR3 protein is CASSVRLARSYNEQFF. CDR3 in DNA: TGTGCCAGCAGCGTCCGACTAGCGAGGTCCTACAATGAGCAGTTCTTC.

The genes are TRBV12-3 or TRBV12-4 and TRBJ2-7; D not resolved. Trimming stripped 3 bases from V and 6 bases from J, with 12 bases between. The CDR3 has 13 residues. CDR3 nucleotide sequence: TGTGCCAGCAGTTTTTGGTCCCCGGGCGAGCAGTACTTC. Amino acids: CASSFWSPGEQYF.

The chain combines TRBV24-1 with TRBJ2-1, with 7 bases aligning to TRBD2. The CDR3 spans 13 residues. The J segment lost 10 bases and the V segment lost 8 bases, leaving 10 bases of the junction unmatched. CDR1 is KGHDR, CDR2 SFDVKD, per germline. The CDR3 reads CATKAGVREEQFF. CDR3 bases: TGTGCCACCAAGGCGGGGGTGCGGGAGGAGCAGTTCTTC.

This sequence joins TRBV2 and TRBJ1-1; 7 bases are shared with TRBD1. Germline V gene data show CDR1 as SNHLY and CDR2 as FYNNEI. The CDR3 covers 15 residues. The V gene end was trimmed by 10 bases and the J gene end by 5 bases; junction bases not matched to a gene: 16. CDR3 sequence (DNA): TGTGCCATGGGGGACAGCTTAAGGATGGGGACTGAAGCTTTCTTT. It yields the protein CAMGDSLRMGTEAFF.

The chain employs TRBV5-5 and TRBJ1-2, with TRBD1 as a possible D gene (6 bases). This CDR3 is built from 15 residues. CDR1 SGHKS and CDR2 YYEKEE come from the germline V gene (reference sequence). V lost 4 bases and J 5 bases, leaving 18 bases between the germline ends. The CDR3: CASSRSGEIRYGYTF. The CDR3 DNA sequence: TGTGCCAGCAGCCGATCAGGGGAGATAAGATATGGCTACACCTTC. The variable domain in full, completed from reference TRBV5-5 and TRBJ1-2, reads DAGVTQSPTHLIKTRGQQVTLRCSPISGHKSVSWYQQVLGQGPQFIFQYYEKEERGRGNFPDRFSARQFPNYSSELNVNALLLGDSALYLCASSRSGEIRYGYTFGSGTRLTVV.

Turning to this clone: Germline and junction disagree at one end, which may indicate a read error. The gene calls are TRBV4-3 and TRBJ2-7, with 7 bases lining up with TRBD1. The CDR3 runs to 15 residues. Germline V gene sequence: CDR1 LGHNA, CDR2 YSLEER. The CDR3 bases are TGCGCCAGCAGCCAAGATGGACAGGTATCCTCCGAGCAGTACTTC. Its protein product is CASSQDGQVSSEQYF.

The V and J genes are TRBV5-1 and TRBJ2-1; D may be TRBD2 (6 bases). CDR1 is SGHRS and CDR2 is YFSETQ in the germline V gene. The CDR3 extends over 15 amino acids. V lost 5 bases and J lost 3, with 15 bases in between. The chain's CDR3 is CASRSRGGNYNEQFF. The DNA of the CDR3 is TGCGCCAGCAGATCCCGTGGGGGGAACTACAATGAGCAGTTCTTC.

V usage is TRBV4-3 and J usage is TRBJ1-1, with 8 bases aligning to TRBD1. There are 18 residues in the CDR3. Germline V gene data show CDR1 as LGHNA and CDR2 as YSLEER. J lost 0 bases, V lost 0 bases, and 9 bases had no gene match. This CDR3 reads CASSQDPSTGVLNTEAFF. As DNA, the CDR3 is TGCGCCAGCAGCCAAGATCCGTCGACAGGGGTTTTGAACACTGAAGCTTTCTTT.

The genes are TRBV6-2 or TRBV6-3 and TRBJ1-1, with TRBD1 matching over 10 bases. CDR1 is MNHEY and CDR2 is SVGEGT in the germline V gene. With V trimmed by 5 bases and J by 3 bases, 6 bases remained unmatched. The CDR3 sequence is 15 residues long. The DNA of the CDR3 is TGTGCCAGCAGTATATCCGGGACAGGGGACACTGAAGCTTTCTTT. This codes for CASSISGTGDTEAFF.

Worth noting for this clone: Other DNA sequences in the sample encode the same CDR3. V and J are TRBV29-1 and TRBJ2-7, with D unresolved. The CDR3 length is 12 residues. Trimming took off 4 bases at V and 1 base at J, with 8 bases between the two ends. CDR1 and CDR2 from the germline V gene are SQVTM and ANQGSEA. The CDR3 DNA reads TGCAGCGTTGGTGAGGAGTCCTACGAGCAGTACTTC. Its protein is CSVGEESYEQYF.

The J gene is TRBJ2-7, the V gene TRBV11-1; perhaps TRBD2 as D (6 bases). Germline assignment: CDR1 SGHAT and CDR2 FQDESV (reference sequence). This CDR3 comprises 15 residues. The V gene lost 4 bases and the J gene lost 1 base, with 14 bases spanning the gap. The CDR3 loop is CASSSGVAGSYEQYF. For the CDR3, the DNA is TGTGCCAGCAGCTCGGGGGTTGCGGGGTCCTACGAGCAGTACTTC.

The CDR3 DNA is TGTGCCATGCGGGACTCCAGCACAGATACGCAGTATTTT. Amino acid sequence: CAMRDSSTDTQYF. The chain recombines TRBV27 with TRBJ2-3; D is possibly TRBD2 (6 bases). Germline CDR1 MNHEY, CDR2 SMNVEV (reference sequence). Trimming removed 10 bases at V and 0 bases at J, with 11 bases between. The CDR3 spans 13 residues.

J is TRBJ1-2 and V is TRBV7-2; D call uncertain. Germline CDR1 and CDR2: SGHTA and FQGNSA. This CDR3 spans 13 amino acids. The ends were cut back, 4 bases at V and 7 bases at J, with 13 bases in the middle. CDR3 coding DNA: TGTGCCAGCAGCTCCAACAGAGCTTTTGGCTACACCTTC. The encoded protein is CASSSNRAFGYTF.

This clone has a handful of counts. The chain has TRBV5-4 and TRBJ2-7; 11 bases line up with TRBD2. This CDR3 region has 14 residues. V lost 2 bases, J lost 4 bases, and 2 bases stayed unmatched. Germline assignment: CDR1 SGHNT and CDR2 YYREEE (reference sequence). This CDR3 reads CASSFGTSGYEQYF. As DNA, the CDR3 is TGTGCCAGCAGCTTCGGGACTAGCGGTTACGAGCAGTACTTC.

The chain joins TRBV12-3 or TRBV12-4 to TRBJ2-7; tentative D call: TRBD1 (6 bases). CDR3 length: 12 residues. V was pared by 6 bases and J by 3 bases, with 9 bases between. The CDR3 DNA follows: TGTGCCAGCAGGCCACAGGGCTACGAGCAGTACTTC. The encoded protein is CASRPQGYEQYF.

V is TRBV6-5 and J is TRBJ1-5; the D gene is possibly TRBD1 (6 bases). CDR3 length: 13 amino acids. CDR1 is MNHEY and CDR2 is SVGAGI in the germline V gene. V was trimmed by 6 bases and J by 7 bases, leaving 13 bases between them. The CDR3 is CASRFQGTQPQHF. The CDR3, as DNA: TGTGCCAGCAGATTTCAGGGGACCCAGCCCCAGCATTTT.

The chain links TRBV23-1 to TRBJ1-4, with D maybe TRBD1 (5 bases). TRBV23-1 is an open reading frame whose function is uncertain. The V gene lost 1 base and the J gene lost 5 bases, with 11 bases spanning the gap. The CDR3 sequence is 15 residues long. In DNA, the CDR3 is TGCGCCAGCAGTCAATGCCGACAGCCAAATGAAAAACTGTTTTTT. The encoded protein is CASSQCRQPNEKLFF.

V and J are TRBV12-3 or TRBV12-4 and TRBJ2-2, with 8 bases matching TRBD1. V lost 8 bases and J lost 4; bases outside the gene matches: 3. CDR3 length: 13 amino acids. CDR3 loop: CASGTGATGELFF. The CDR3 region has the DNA TGTGCCAGCGGGACAGGAGCCACCGGGGAGCTGTTTTTT.

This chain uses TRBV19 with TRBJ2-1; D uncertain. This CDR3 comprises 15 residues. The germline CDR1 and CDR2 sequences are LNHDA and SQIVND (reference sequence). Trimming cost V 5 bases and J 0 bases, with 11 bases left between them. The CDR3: CASSLTTSSYNEQFF. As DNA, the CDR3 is TGTGCCAGTAGTTTGACAACGAGCTCCTACAATGAGCAGTTCTTC.

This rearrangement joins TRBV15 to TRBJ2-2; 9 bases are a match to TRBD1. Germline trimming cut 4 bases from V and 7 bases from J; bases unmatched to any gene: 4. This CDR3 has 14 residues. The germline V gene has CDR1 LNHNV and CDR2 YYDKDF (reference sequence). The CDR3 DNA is TGTGCCACCAGCAAAGACAGGGGGTTCGGGGAGCTGTTTTTT. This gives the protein CATSKDRGFGELFF.

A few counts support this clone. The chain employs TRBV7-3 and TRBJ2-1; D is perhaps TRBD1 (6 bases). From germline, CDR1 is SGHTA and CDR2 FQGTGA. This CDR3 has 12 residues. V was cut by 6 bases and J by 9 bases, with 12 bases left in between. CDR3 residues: CASSGTGFEQFF. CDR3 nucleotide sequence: TGTGCCAGCAGTGGTACAGGGTTTGAGCAGTTCTTC.

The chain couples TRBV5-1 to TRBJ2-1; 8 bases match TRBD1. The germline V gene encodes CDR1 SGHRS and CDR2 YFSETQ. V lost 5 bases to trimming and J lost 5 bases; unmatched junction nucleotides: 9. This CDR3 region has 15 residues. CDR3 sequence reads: CASSKEQGVDNEQFF. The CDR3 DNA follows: TGCGCCAGCAGTAAAGAACAGGGGGTGGACAATGAGCAGTTCTTC. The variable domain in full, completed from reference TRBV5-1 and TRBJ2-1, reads KAGVTQTPRYLIKTRGQQVTLSCSPISGHRSVSWYQQTPGQGLQFLFEYFSETQRNKGNFPGRFSGRQFSNSRSEMNVSTLELGDSALYLCASSKEQGVDNEQFFGPGTRLTVL.

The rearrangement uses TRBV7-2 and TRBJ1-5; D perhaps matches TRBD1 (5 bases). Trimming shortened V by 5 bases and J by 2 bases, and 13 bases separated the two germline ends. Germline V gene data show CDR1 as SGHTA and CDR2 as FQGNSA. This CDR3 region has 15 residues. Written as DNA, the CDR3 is TGTGCCAGCAGCCTGGGAAGGGGTGGCAATCAGCCCCAGCATTTT. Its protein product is CASSLGRGGNQPQHF.

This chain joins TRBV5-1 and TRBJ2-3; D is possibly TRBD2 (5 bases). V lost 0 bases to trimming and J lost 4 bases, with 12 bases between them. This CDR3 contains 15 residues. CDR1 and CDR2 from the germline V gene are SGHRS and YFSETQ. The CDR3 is CASSLDGISADTQYF. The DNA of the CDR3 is TGCGCCAGCAGCTTGGACGGGATATCGGCAGATACGCAGTATTTT.

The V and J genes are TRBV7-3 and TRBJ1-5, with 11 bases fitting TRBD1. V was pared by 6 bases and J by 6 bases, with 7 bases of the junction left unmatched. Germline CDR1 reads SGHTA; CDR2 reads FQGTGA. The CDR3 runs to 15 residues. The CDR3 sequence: CASRPGTGGSQPQHF. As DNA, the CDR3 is TGTGCCAGCAGACCCGGGACAGGGGGATCTCAGCCCCAGCATTTT. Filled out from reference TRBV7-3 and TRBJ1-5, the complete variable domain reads GAGVSQTPSNKVTEKGKYVELRCDPISGHTALYWYRQSLGQGPEFLIYFQGTGAADDSGLPNDRFFAVRPEGSVSTLKIQRTERGDSAVYLCASRPGTGGSQPQHFGDGTRLSIL.

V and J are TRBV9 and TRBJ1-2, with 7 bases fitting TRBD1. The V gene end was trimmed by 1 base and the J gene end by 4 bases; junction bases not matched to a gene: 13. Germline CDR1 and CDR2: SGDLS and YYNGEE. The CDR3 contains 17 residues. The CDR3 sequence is CASSVWDRESKTYGYTF. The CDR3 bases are TGTGCCAGCAGCGTATGGGACAGAGAGTCGAAGACCTATGGCTACACCTTC.

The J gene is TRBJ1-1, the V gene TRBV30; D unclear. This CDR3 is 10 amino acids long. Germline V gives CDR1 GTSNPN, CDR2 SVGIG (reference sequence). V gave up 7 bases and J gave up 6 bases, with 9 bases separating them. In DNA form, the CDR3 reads TGTGCCTCAATTAGCCCTGAAGCTTTCTTT. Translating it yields CASISPEAFF.